This T cell receptor beta chain was recovered during a study of cytomegalovirus exposure and HLA in healthy donors. Use of 60 Vbeta and 13 Jbeta primers characterized the PCR. Clones were read by immunoSEQ multiplex PCR, and TCRdb kept only the in-frame ones, dropping some. Counted here are about 160,000 clones, 70% to 85% occurring once; the ten biggest clones make up around 2%. This CDR3 comprises 14 residues. CDR1 and CDR2 from the germline V gene are WNHNN and SYGVQD (reference sequence). Trimming shortened V by 0 bases and J by 3 bases, and 6 bases separated the two germline ends. Study-wide findings and caveats: Specificity of a few CMV-associated chains for CMV antigens was verified in vitro.

About this clone itself: What it binds is unknown.

Sequences were obtained from PBMCs. The chain joins TRBV10-1 to TRBJ2-1, with D uncertain. This clonotype originated in a man between 50 and 59 years old in good health and CMV-seropositive. CDR3 region: CASSESPGYNEQFF. In DNA, the CDR3 is TGCGCCAGCAGTGAGTCCCCCGGCTACAATGAGCAGTTCTTC.